A single sample is the source of the 9 T cell receptor beta chains below, sequenced in a study of T cell changes during pregnancy in multiple sclerosis. Assay used: immunoSEQ multiplex PCR; TCRdb lists only in-frame clones, some missing. The sample includes about 36,000 clones, approximately 92% of them seen just once. Sequencing used PBMCs (not recorded whether the cells were cultured). The receptors derive from a female donor with multiple sclerosis, enrolled in a pregnancy study.

The chain uses TRBV7-9 and TRBJ2-7; the D gene is possibly TRBD2 (7 bases). V was cut by 4 bases and J by 2 bases, with 15 bases left in between. Germline-derived CDR1 and CDR2 are SEHNR and FQNEAQ (reference sequence). This CDR3 is 15 amino acids long. The chain's CDR3 is CASSYGLGGAYEQYF. The CDR3 bases are TGTGCCAGCAGCTATGGCTTAGGGGGGGCCTACGAGCAGTACTTC.

There are a few counts of this clone. The CDR3 DNA is TGTGCCAGCAGTGACTCGGCGGAGAGCGGGGAGCTGTTTTTT. It specifies CASSDSAESGELFF. This chain connects TRBV6-4 to TRBJ2-2, with unresolved D. Germline V lookup: CDR1 MRHNA, CDR2 SNTAGT. CDR3 length: 14 amino acids. V dropped 0 bases and J dropped 7 bases, with 9 bases sitting between them.

CDR3 residues: CSVGPLDVYEQYF. DNA for the CDR3: TGCAGCGTTGGCCCCTTAGACGTCTACGAGCAGTACTTC. This chain links TRBV29-1 with TRBJ2-7; D is unresolved. The CDR3 loop spans 13 amino acids. Germline V gives CDR1 SQVTM, CDR2 ANQGSEA. Trimming took 4 bases from V and 3 from J, leaving 13 bases between them.

This chain uses TRBV2 with TRBJ2-1; 8 nucleotides agree with TRBD2. The CDR3 length is 15 residues. Germline V CDR1 and CDR2: SNHLY, FYNNEI. The J segment lost 5 bases and the V segment lost 3 bases, leaving 6 bases of the junction unmatched. CDR3 amino acids: CASSEISGADNEQFF. The CDR3 DNA follows: TGTGCCAGCAGTGAGATTAGCGGGGCAGACAATGAGCAGTTCTTC. Filled out from reference TRBV2 and TRBJ2-1, the complete variable domain reads EPEVTQTPSHQVTQMGQEVILRCVPISNHLYFYWYRQILGQKVEFLVSFYNNEISEKSEIFDDQFSVERPDGSNFTLKIRSTKLEDSAMYFCASSEISGADNEQFFGPGTRLTVL.

The chain links TRBV18 to TRBJ1-2; the D gene is possibly TRBD1 (5 bases). The CDR3 sequence is 13 residues long. Trimming took 5 bases from V and 4 from J, leaving 11 bases between them. Germline V gene lookup returns CDR1 KGHSH and CDR2 LQKENI. The CDR3 spells CASSKDRPYGYTF. The CDR3 DNA follows: TGTGCCAGCTCAAAAGACAGACCCTATGGCTACACCTTC.

The chain carries TRBV7-2 and TRBJ2-5; 7 bases line up with TRBD2. J gave up 1 base and V 5 bases, and 7 bases lay outside the gene matches. The CDR3 loop spans 15 amino acids. Germline V gene data show CDR1 as SGHTA and CDR2 as FQGNSA. CDR3 nucleotides: TGTGCCAGCAGCGCGGGGGTAGCGGCCCAAGAGACCCAGTACTTC. Its protein is CASSAGVAAQETQYF.

The chain is built from TRBV9 and TRBJ2-6, with D tentatively TRBD1 or TRBD2 (5 bases each). CDR3 length: 16 amino acids. CDR1 and CDR2 from the germline V gene are SGDLS and YYNGEE. Trimming removed 0 bases from V and 4 bases from J, with 11 bases in between. CDR3 amino acids: CASSVGEGPGANVLTF. The CDR3 DNA is TGTGCCAGCAGCGTAGGAGAGGGGCCAGGGGCCAACGTCCTGACTTTC.

The chain joins TRBV19 to TRBJ1-2; 9 nucleotides match TRBD1. Losses at the gene ends were 3 bases for V and 8 bases for J; bases not matched to a gene: 7. The CDR3 is 14 residues long. Germline lookup yields CDR1 LNHDA and CDR2 SQIVND (reference sequence). The CDR3 nucleotides read TGTGCCAGTAGTATGGGACAGGGATTTGGGGGCTACACCTTC. Its translation: CASSMGQGFGGYTF.

The DNA for the CDR3 is TGTGCCAGCAGCTTTCTAGACAGAAGGAATGAAAAACTGTTTTTT. This codes for CASSFLDRRNEKLFF. The chain is built from TRBV7-9 and TRBJ1-4, with a tentative D call TRBD1 (5 bases). CDR3 length: 15 amino acids. Germline V lookup: CDR1 SEHNR, CDR2 FQNEAQ (reference sequence). V lost 3 bases and J lost 5, with 13 bases in between.